These T cell receptor beta chains were read from a single sample in a study of cytomegalovirus exposure and HLA in healthy donors. TCRdb keeps only in-frame clones here, not all; method: immunoSEQ multiplex PCR. The sample yields approximately 130,000 clones, around 85% seen once. The sequenced sample consisted of PBMCs. Every receptor here comes from a woman younger than 45 in good health and CMV-seropositive. The CDR3 runs from the conserved cysteine through the conserved F or W. A D gene is named only where the DNA matches it firmly. Not all rows give a size; the values are once, few, many and, for expanded clones, a class.

v_gene: TRBV6-5; j_gene: TRBJ1-1; abundance: -; d_gene: -; CDR3aa: CASSHREGNTEAFF; CDR3nt: TGTGCCAGCAGCCACAGGGAGGGGAACACTGAAGCTTTCTTT
v_gene: TRBV2; j_gene: TRBJ2-1; abundance: -; d_gene: TRBD2; CDR3aa: CASSEWSGGGIYEQFF; CDR3nt: TGTGCCAGCAGTGAATGGTCGGGGGGGGGCATCTATGAGCAGTTCTTC
v_gene: TRBV6-1; j_gene: TRBJ1-1; abundance: few; d_gene: TRBD1; CDR3aa: CASSALTGLNTEAFF; CDR3nt: TGTGCCAGCAGTGCTCTGACAGGGTTAAACACTGAAGCTTTCTTT
v_gene: TRBV2; j_gene: TRBJ2-7; abundance: -; d_gene: TRBD1; CDR3aa: CASSRQGGGYEQYF; CDR3nt: TGTGCCAGCAGTAGACAGGGTGGTGGCTACGAGCAGTACTTC
v_gene: TRBV5-1; j_gene: TRBJ2-5; abundance: -; d_gene: -; CDR3aa: CASSLGSQETQYF; CDR3nt: TGCGCCAGCAGCTTGGGTTCTCAAGAGACCCAGTACTTC
v_gene: TRBV29-1; j_gene: TRBJ1-2; abundance: -; d_gene: -; CDR3aa: CISEGGENNGYTF; CDR3nt: TGCATCTCAGAGGGGGGGGAAAATAATGGCTACACCTTC
v_gene: TRBV7-3; j_gene: TRBJ1-1; abundance: -; d_gene: -; CDR3aa: CASSLGRADTEAFF; CDR3nt: TGTGCCAGCAGCTTAGGGCGGGCTGACACTGAAGCTTTCTTT
v_gene: TRBV5-1; j_gene: TRBJ2-3; abundance: -; d_gene: TRBD1; CDR3aa: CASSFGTGETDTQYF; CDR3nt: TGCGCCAGCAGCTTCGGGACAGGGGAAACAGATACGCAGTATTTT
v_gene: TRBV2; j_gene: TRBJ1-1; abundance: -; d_gene: -; CDR3aa: CASSEAPGAAEAFF; CDR3nt: TGTGCCAGCAGTGAAGCGCCAGGGGCAGCCGAAGCTTTCTTT
v_gene: TRBV5-1; j_gene: TRBJ1-2; abundance: once; d_gene: TRBD1; CDR3aa: CASSLQGAAGYTF; CDR3nt: TGCGCCAGCAGCTTACAGGGGGCGGCTGGCTACACCTTC
v_gene: TRBV9; j_gene: TRBJ1-6; abundance: -; d_gene: -; CDR3aa: CASSRESSYNSPLHF; CDR3nt: TGTGCCAGCAGCCGGGAGAGCTCCTATAATTCACCCCTCCACTTT
v_gene: TRBV28; j_gene: TRBJ2-2; abundance: -; d_gene: TRBD1; CDR3aa: CASSLWGQGTNTGELFF; CDR3nt: TGTGCCAGCAGTTTATGGGGACAGGGGACGAACACCGGGGAGCTGTTTTTT
v_gene: TRBV9; j_gene: TRBJ2-1; abundance: -; d_gene: -; CDR3aa: CASSVGGTHGGEQFF; CDR3nt: TGTGCCAGCAGCGTAGGAGGGACCCATGGAGGGGAGCAGTTCTTC
v_gene: TRBV2; j_gene: TRBJ1-1; abundance: -; d_gene: TRBD1; CDR3aa: CASSLLGQGGTEAFF; CDR3nt: TGTGCCAGCAGTCTTTTGGGACAGGGGGGCACTGAAGCTTTCTTT
v_gene: TRBV9; j_gene: TRBJ2-1; abundance: -; d_gene: TRBD2; CDR3aa: CASSPSSGISYNEQFF; CDR3nt: TGTGCCAGCAGCCCCAGTAGCGGGATCTCCTACAATGAGCAGTTCTTC
v_gene: TRBV6-5; j_gene: TRBJ1-6; abundance: -; d_gene: TRBD1; CDR3aa: CASSPRQGYNSPLHF; CDR3nt: TGTGCCAGCAGTCCGCGACAGGGCTATAATTCACCCCTCCACTTT
v_gene: TRBV29-1; j_gene: TRBJ2-1; abundance: -; d_gene: TRBD1; CDR3aa: CSVEGQGANEQFF; CDR3nt: TGCAGCGTTGAAGGTCAGGGGGCCAATGAGCAGTTCTTC
v_gene: TRBV30; j_gene: TRBJ1-1; abundance: -; d_gene: TRBD1; CDR3aa: CAWSLAPGGAGAFF; CDR3nt: TGTGCCTGGAGTCTGGCGCCAGGGGGCGCGGGAGCTTTCTTT
v_gene: TRBV7-9; j_gene: TRBJ1-1; abundance: -; d_gene: -; CDR3aa: CASSFVENTEAFF; CDR3nt: TGTGCCAGCAGCTTCGTAGAGAACACTGAAGCTTTCTTT